Sequencing of this T cell receptor beta chain was carried out in a study of T-cell memory formation after mild COVID-19. Study background: Largely, the TCR clusters proved donor specific.

TCRdb itself ran the 5' RACE reads through MiXCR, one entry per CDR3 protein. The sample includes some 300,000 distinct CDR3 sequences, approximately 22% of them seen just once. Study-level results: Mainly CM and EM harbored the contracting CD4+ clones; mainly EMRA harbored the CD8+ ones. For second-wave clones that peaked at day 37, SARS-CoV-2 specificity went unverified. Cross-reactive memory appears to have joined, as suggested by some responding clones showing up in pre-infection memory.

The table lists this clonotype with many counts. Its antigen remains unknown. Sequenced material: PBMCs or a T cell subset sorted from them (not recorded which). The clonotype comes from a man aged 18 to 29 who had mild COVID-19 (a few samples of this study predate the infection). Cell type and time point are not known.

The CDR3 here is CASSVGAGTEAFF. CDR3 coding DNA: TGTGCCAGCAGTGTGGGGGCGGGCACTGAAGCTTTCTTT. The gene calls are TRBV2 and TRBJ1-1; D may be TRBD1 (6 bases). Trimming removed 4 bases at V and 4 bases at J, with 10 bases between. Germline assignment: CDR1 SNHLY and CDR2 FYNNEI. The CDR3 is 13 residues long.